This T cell receptor (beta chain) was captured in a study of post-analysis software for immune sequencing data. The CDR3 runs to 15 residues. V gave up 5 bases and J gave up 6 bases, with 17 bases separating them. Germline V gene lookup returns CDR1 MNHEY and CDR2 SMNVEV (reference sequence). Overall study results and limits: Patients showed TRBV5-6, TRBV5-1 and TRBV20-1 among five TRBV segments more frequent than in controls.

This clonotype was recorded a few times. Antigen specificity is unknown. Incorporated into the TCR beta cDNA libraries were unique molecular identifiers, which served to reduce PCR and sequencing biases. TCRdb processed the PCR reads anew with MiXCR; each CDR3 protein has one entry. In the table there are fewer than 850,000 distinct CDR3 sequences, approximately 30% of which are singletons. The chain is built from TRBV27 and TRBJ2-1; perhaps TRBD2 as D (7 bases). The sample taken for sequencing was blood. The receptor's source is a girl aged 10 to 17 with multiple sclerosis. The CDR3: CASSERGGRANEQFF. Written as DNA, the CDR3 is TGTGCCAGCAGTGAGCGCGGGGGCCGGGCCAATGAGCAGTTCTTC.